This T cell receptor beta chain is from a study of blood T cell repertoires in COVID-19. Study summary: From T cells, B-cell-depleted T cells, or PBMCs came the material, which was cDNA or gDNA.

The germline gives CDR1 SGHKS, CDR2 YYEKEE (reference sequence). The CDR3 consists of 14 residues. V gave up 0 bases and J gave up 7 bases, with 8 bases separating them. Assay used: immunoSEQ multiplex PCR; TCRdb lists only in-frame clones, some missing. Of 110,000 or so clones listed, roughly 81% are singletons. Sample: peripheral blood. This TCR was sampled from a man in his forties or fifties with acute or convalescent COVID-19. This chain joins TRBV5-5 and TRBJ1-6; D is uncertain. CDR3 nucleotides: TGTGCCAGCAGCTTGGTCCCTTTAAATTCACCCCTCCACTTT. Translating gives CASSLVPLNSPLHF.